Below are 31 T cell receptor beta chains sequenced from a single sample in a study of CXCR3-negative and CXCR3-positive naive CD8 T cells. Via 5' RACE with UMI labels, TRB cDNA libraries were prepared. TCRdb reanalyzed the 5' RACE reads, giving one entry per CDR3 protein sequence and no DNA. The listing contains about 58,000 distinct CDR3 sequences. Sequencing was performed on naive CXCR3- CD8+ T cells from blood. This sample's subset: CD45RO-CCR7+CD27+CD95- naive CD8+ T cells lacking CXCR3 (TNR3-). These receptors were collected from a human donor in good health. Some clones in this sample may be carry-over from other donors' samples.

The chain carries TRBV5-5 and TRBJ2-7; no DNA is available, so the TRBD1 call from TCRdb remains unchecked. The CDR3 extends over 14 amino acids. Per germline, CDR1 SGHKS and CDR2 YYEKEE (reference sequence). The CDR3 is CASSLMGVTYEQYF.

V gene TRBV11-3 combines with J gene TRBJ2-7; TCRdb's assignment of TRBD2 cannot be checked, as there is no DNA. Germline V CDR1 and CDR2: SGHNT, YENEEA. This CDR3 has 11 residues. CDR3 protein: CASRGSDEQYF.

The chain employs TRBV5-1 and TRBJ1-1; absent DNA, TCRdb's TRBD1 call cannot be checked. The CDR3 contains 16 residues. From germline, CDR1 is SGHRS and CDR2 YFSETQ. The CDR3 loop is CASSLTARGVNTEAFF.

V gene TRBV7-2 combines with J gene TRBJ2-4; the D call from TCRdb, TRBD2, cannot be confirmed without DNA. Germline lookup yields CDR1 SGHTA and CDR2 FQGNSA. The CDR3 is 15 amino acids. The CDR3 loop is CASSLPQLAKNIQYF.

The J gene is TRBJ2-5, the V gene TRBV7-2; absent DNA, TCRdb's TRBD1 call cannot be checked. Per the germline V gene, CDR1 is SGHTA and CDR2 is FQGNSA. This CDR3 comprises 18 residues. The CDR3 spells CASSPYPLGTGPQETQYF.

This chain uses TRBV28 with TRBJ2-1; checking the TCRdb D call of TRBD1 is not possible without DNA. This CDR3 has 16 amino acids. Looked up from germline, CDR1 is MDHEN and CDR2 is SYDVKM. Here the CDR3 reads CASSLRTGGALGEQFF.

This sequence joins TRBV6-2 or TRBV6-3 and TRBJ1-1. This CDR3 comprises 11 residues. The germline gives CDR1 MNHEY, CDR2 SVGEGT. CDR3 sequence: CASSWDTEAFF.

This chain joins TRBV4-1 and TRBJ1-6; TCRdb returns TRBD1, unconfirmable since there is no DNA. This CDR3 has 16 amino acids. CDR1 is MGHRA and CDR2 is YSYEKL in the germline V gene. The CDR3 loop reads CASSQVTGGGNSPLHF.

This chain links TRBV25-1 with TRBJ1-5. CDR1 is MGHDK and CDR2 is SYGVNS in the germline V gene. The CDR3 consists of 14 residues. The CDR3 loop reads CASSGRGIYQPQHF.

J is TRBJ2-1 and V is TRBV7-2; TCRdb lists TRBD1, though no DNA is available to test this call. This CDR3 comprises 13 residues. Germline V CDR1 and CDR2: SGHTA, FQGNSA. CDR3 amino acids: CASSLWTGNEQFF.

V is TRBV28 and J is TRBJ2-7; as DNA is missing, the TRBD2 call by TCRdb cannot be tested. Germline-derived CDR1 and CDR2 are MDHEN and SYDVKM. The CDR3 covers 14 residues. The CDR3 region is CASREDRSSYEQYF.

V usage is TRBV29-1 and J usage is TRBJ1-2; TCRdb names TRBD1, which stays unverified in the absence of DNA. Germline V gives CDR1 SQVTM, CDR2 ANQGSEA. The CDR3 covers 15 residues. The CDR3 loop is CSVEDQPGGPYGYTF.

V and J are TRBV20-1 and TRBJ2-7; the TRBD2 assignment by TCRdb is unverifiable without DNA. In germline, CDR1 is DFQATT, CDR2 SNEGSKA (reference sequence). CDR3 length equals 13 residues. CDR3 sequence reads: CSARWDVEYEQYF.

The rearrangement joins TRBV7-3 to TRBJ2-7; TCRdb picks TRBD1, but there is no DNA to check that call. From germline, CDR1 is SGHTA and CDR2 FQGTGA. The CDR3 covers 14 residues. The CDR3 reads CASSLGPGAYEQYF.

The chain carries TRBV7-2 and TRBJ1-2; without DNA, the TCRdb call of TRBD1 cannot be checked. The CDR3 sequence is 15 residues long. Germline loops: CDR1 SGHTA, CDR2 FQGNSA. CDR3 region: CASSPGFGPAYGYTF.

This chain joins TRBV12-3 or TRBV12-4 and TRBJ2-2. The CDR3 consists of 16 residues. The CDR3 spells CASSLRSTDPTGELFF.

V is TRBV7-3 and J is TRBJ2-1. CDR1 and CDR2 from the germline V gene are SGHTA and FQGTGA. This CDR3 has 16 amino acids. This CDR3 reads CASSFSGSSSYNEQFF.

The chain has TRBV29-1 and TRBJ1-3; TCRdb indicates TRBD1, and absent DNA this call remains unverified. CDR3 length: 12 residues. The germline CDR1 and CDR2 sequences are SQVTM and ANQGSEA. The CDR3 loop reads CSVEGPGNTIYF.

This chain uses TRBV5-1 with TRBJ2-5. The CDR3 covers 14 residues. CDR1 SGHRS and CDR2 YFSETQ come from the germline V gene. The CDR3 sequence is CASSSIESGETQYF. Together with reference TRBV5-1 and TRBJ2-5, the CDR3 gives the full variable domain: KAGVTQTPRYLIKTRGQQVTLSCSPISGHRSVSWYQQTPGQGLQFLFEYFSETQRNKGNFPGRFSGRQFSNSRSEMNVSTLELGDSALYLCASSSIESGETQYFGPGTRLLVL.

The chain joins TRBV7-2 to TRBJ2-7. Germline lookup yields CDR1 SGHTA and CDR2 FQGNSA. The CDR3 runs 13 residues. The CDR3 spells CASSFWEVHEQYF.

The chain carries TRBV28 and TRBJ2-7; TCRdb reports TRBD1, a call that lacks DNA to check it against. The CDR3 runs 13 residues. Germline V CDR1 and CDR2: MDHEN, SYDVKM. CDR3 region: CATETGNRYEQYF.

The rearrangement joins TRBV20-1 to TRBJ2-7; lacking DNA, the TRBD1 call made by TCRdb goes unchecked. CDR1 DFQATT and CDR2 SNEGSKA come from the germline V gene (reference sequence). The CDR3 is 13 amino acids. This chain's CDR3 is CSARDSRDYEQYF.

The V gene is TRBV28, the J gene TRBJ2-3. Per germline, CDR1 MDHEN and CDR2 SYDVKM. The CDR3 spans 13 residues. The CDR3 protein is CASSGRLTDTQYF.

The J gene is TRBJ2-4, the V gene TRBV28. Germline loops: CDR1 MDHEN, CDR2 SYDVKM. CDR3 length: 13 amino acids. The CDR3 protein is CASSLAGRNIQYF.

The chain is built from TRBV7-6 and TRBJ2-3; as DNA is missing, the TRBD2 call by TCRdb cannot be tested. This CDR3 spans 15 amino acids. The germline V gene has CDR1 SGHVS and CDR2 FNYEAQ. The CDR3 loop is CASGMWRGSTDTQYF.

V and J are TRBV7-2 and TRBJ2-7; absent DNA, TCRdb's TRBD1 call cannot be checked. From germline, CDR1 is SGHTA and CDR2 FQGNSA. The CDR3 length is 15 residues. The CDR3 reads CASSLEGRGGYEQYF.

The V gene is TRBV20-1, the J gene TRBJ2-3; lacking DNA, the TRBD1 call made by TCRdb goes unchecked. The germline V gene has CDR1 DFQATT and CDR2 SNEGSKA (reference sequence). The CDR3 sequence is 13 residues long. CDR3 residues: CSVTGENTDTQYF.

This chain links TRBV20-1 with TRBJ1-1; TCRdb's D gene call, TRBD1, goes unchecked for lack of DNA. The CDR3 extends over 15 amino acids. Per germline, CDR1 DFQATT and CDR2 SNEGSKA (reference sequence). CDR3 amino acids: CSARDPPDTGDEAFF.

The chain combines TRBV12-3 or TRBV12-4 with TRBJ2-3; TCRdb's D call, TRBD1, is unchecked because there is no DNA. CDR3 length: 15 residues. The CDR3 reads CASSLEAGGQDTQYF.

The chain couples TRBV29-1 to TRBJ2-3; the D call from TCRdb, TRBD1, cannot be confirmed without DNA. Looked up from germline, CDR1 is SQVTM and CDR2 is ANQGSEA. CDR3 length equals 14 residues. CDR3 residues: CSPDQGQSTDTQYF.

CDR3 sequence: CASSLDQDHEQYF. The J gene is TRBJ2-7, the V gene TRBV27. Germline CDR1 reads MNHEY; CDR2 reads SMNVEV (reference sequence). The CDR3 contains 13 residues.